These T cell receptor beta chains were read from a single sample in a study of CD8 T cells in ankylosing spondylitis. TCRdb reanalysed the 5' RACE reads using MiXCR and keeps one entry per CDR3 protein. This sample yields 500,000 to 550,000 distinct CDR3 sequences, of which approximately 11% are seen a single time; around 7% belongs to the top ten. The sequencing input was blood, either unsorted or a sorted T cell fraction (not recorded which). These receptors were taken from a male donor with ankylosing spondylitis. CDR3s include the opening cysteine and the closing phenylalanine or tryptophan. D genes are given only for firm matches. Clone size is shown for a subset of rows, as once, few, many or a class of expanded clone.

few	-	TRBV11-3	14	TRBJ2-2	TGTGCCAGCAGCTTAGCCGGGGGTTCCGGGGAGCTGTTTTTT	CASSLAGGSGELFF
-	-	TRBV7-2	14	TRBJ1-5	TGTGCCAGCAGCTTAGATCCCCAGGGCCAGCCCCAGCATTTT	CASSLDPQGQPQHF
few	-	TRBV5-5	13	TRBJ2-7	TGTGCCAGCTCGAGAGGGATCAGCTACGAGCAGTACTTC	CASSRGISYEQYF
few	TRBD2	TRBV7-9	16	TRBJ2-1	TGTGCCAGCAGCTTTGGGCGACTAGCGGGAGGGGATGAGCAGTTCTTC	CASSFGRLAGGDEQFF
-	-	TRBV5-1	13	TRBJ1-1	TGCGCCAGCAGCCCCCAGGTGGGAACTGAAGCTTTCTTT	CASSPQVGTEAFF
few	TRBD1	TRBV5-1	15	TRBJ1-1	TGCGCCAGCAGCTCCCGAGTAGGGGGCAACACTGAAGCTTTCTTT	CASSSRVGGNTEAFF
-	-	TRBV21-1	21	TRBJ2-1	TGTGCCAGCAGCCAAAGAGTACTAGCGGGAGTAGGATGGGAGTCTTACAATGAGCAGTTCTTC	CASSQRVLAGVGWESYNEQFF
few	-	TRBV20-1	12	TRBJ2-7	TGCAGTGCTAGAGCTCGGACCTACGAGCAGTACTTC	CSARARTYEQYF
many	-	TRBV7-6	16	TRBJ1-4	TGTGCCAGCAGCTTAGTTACTGGGGCAACTAATGAAAAACTGTTTTTT	CASSLVTGATNEKLFF
-	-	TRBV9	16	TRBJ2-3	TGTGCCAGCAGCGCCCCCGTGGGGGGGGCTGCAGATACGCAGTATTTT	CASSAPVGGAADTQYF
-	-	TRBV5-1	15	TRBJ2-1	TGCGCCAGCAGCTTTGGGCGGGCCTCCTACAATGAGCAGTTCTTC	CASSFGRASYNEQFF
few	-	TRBV25-1	14	TRBJ1-1	TGTGCCAGCAGTGACCCCGGACGGTACCCTGAAGCTTTCTTT	CASSDPGRYPEAFF
few	-	TRBV20-1	13	TRBJ2-3	TGCAGTGCTAGAGGATCAGCAAGGGATACGCAGTATTTT	CSARGSARDTQYF
-	-	TRBV7-2	14	TRBJ1-1	TGTGCCAGCAGCTCAGATCAGGGGAACACTGAAGCTTTCTTT	CASSSDQGNTEAFF
-	TRBD2	TRBV3-1	15	TRBJ2-3	TGTGCCAGCAGTCTAGCGGGCGGGTGGGCAGATACGCAGTATTTT	CASSLAGGWADTQYF
-	TRBD1	TRBV5-1	15	TRBJ1-2	TGCGCCAGCAGCGTGGGACAGGGCTGGGTCTATGGCTACACCTTC	CASSVGQGWVYGYTF
few	TRBD2	TRBV10-3	16	TRBJ2-1	TGTGCCATCAGTGTCGCGGGAGAGCGCTCCTACAATGAGCAGTTCTTC	CAISVAGERSYNEQFF
-	-	TRBV28	14	TRBJ2-5	TGTGCCAGCAGTTTGGGGGTTGGCGGGCGGACCCAGTACTTC	CASSLGVGGRTQYF
few	-	TRBV7-9	15	TRBJ1-1	TGTGCCAGCAGCTTAGCGATAGGGGGGACCGCTGAAGCTTTCTTT	CASSLAIGGTAEAFF